This is a list of T cell receptor beta chains from one sample in a study of blood T cell repertoires in COVID-19. Sequencing was performed with immunoSEQ multiplex PCR; in TCRdb, only in-frame clones are kept and a portion is missing. The table has 180,000 or so clones, 86% seen once. The sample was PBMCs or T cells enriched from blood (not recorded which). The origin of the receptors is a man between 40 and 49 years old with acute COVID-19. Both conserved end residues are part of each CDR3. A D gene is named only where the DNA matches it firmly. Clone size is stated in some rows and not others, as once, few, many or a class when expanded.

v_gene	abundance	d_gene	j_gene	CDR3aa	CDR3nt
TRBV10-3	-	TRBD1	TRBJ2-1	CAISDIDRGGEQFF	TGTGCCATCAGTGACATAGACAGGGGTGGAGAGCAGTTCTTC
TRBV25-1	-	-	TRBJ2-7	CASGGSEQYF	TGTGCCAGCGGGGGGAGCGAGCAGTACTTC
TRBV27	once	TRBD2	TRBJ2-1	CASSLGLAGEDEQFF	TGTGCCAGCAGTTTGGGACTAGCGGGAGAGGATGAGCAGTTCTTC
TRBV7-9	-	-	TRBJ2-5	CASSFWGEETQYF	TGTGCCAGCAGCTTTTGGGGGGAAGAGACCCAGTACTTC
TRBV7-9	-	-	TRBJ2-6	CASSLGWDTPSRVLTF	TGTGCCAGCAGCTTAGGGTGGGACACTCCAAGTAGGGTCCTGACTTTC
TRBV7-3	-	-	TRBJ2-1	CASSLTGSYNEQFF	TGTGCCAGCAGCTTAACCGGGAGTTACAATGAGCAGTTCTTC
TRBV18	-	TRBD2	TRBJ2-2	CASSPRRGLAGPEGTGELFF	TGTGCCAGCTCACCACGTAGGGGACTAGCGGGGCCTGAAGGCACCGGGGAGCTGTTTTTT
TRBV10-3	-	-	TRBJ2-1	CAIGSPGSVNEQFF	TGTGCCATCGGGAGTCCCGGATCGGTCAATGAGCAGTTCTTC
TRBV11-2	-	TRBD2	TRBJ2-7	CASSQGTSGLAYEQYF	TGTGCCAGCAGCCAAGGGACTAGCGGCCTTGCCTACGAGCAGTACTTC
TRBV13	few	TRBD2	TRBJ2-2	CASSLMLAGDTGELFF	TGTGCCAGCAGCTTAATGCTAGCGGGAGATACCGGGGAGCTGTTTTTT
TRBV19	-	TRBD2	TRBJ2-3	CASSIRAGGNTDTQYF	TGTGCCAGTAGTATAAGGGCGGGAGGGAACACAGATACGCAGTATTTT
TRBV24-1	-	TRBD1	TRBJ2-1	CATSDRSGQGLNEQFF	TGTGCCACCAGTGATAGGTCAGGACAGGGGTTGAATGAGCAGTTCTTC
TRBV6-1	-	-	TRBJ2-7	CASSEGAGQSLYEQYF	TGTGCCAGCAGTGAAGGGGCGGGACAGAGCCTCTACGAGCAGTACTTC
TRBV6-5	few	TRBD1	TRBJ2-2	CASSYLGQGGTGELFF	TGTGCCAGCAGTTACTTGGGACAGGGGGGTACCGGGGAGCTGTTTTTT
TRBV11-2	once	TRBD2	TRBJ2-3	CASSVVVLAGRDTQYF	TGTGCCAGCTCCGTAGTTGTCCTAGCGGGGAGGGATACGCAGTATTTT
TRBV4-2	few	-	TRBJ2-7	CASSQERQGEQYF	TGTGCCAGCAGCCAAGAGCGGCAGGGAGAGCAGTACTTC
TRBV7-3	-	-	TRBJ1-1	CASSPTTGLNTEAFF	TGTGCCAGCAGCCCCACCACGGGATTGAACACTGAAGCTTTCTTT
TRBV10-2	-	-	TRBJ1-1	CASSEFGGSMNTEAFF	TGCGCCAGCAGTGAGTTCGGAGGCAGCATGAACACTGAAGCTTTCTTT
TRBV19	-	TRBD1	TRBJ1-1	CASSIRQGGTEAFF	TGTGCCAGTAGTATTAGACAGGGGGGGACTGAAGCTTTCTTT
TRBV30	-	-	TRBJ2-6	CAFRVRANVLTF	TGTGCCTTCAGGGTACGGGCCAACGTCCTGACTTTC
TRBV10-3	-	TRBD1	TRBJ1-5	CAIRGTANNQPQHF	TGTGCCATCAGGGGGACAGCCAACAATCAGCCCCAGCATTTT
TRBV5-1	-	-	TRBJ2-6	CASSFSLGGANVLTF	TGCGCCAGCAGCTTTAGCCTGGGTGGGGCCAACGTCCTGACTTTC
TRBV7-2	-	TRBD2	TRBJ2-1	CASSLTTLAAGVSYNEQFF	TGTGCCAGCAGCTTAACCACCCTAGCGGCGGGAGTCTCCTACAATGAGCAGTTCTTC